A single sample is the source of the 23 T cell receptor beta chains below, sequenced in a study of Ad26.COV2.S vaccination and SARS-CoV-2 variants. The table came from immunoSEQ multiplex PCR; TCRdb's copy has only in-frame clones and leaves some out. This sample has more than 300,000 clones, with around four fifths found just once. Treatment given: 15 to 20 received Ad26.COV2.S at low or high dose, single or two shots; several received placebo; per-sample allocation not given. Specimen acquisition occurred on day 63 following the initial vaccine or placebo injection. Sequenced material: peripheral blood, taken in a trial of Ad26.COV2.S vaccine versus placebo. Receptors originate from a person aged 18-60 years who received the Ad26.COV2.S COVID-19 vaccine or a placebo.

V usage is TRBV19 and J usage is TRBJ2-1, with 7 positions matching TRBD2. CDR1 and CDR2 (germline): LNHDA, SQIVND (reference sequence). The CDR3 runs to 16 residues. J lost 3 bases, V lost 1 base, and 6 bases had no gene match. The CDR3 sequence is CASSIGGGGNYNEQFF. In DNA, the CDR3 is TGTGCCAGTAGTATAGGGGGGGGTGGTAACTACAATGAGCAGTTCTTC. Supplemented by reference TRBV19 and TRBJ2-1, the full variable domain reads DGGITQSPKYLFRKEGQNVTLSCEQNLNHDAMYWYRQDPGQGLRLIYYSQIVNDFQKGDIAEGYSVSREKKESFPLTVTSAQKNPTAFYLCASSIGGGGNYNEQFFGPGTRLTVL.

The table lists this clone with a count of one. This chain connects TRBV19 to TRBJ1-2; the D gene is possibly TRBD1 (5 bases). Germline V gene lookup returns CDR1 LNHDA and CDR2 SQIVND (reference sequence). Trimming stripped 7 bases from V and 3 bases from J, with 18 bases between. CDR3 length equals 15 residues. The CDR3 loop is CASTRGGDRHYGYTF. The CDR3 DNA reads as TGTGCCAGTACCCGCGGGGGAGATCGCCACTATGGCTACACCTTC.

This clone was detected only a few times. V gene TRBV11-3 combines with J gene TRBJ2-7; the match to TRBD1 covers 7 bases. Germline V gives CDR1 SGHNT, CDR2 YENEEA. Trimming took 4 bases from V and 6 from J; bases not matched to a gene: 6. CDR3 length equals 13 residues. This CDR3 reads CASSSRDSTEQYF. In DNA, the CDR3 is TGTGCCAGCAGCTCCCGGGACAGCACCGAGCAGTACTTC.

The J gene is TRBJ2-1, the V gene TRBV4-2, with TRBD2 identical over 8 bases. CDR1 is LGHNA and CDR2 is YNFKEQ in the germline V gene. The CDR3 extends over 16 amino acids. The J segment lost 6 bases and the V segment lost 3 bases, leaving 10 bases of the junction unmatched. The CDR3 spells CASSHLSGGDRNEQFF. The CDR3 nucleotides read TGTGCCAGCAGCCACCTCAGCGGGGGAGACCGCAATGAGCAGTTCTTC.

The V call is TRBV11-3, the J call TRBJ2-1, with a weak D call TRBD1 (6 bases). The CDR3 covers 16 residues. Germline-derived CDR1 and CDR2 are SGHNT and YENEEA. Between the trimmed V and J ends, which lost 2 bases and 2 bases, there was a span of 13 bases. The CDR3 nucleotides read TGTGCCAGCAGCTTAAGCGTCGCAGGGGCCTACAATGAGCAGTTCTTC. As protein: CASSLSVAGAYNEQFF. Full variable domain (missing parts from reference TRBV11-3 and TRBJ2-1): EAGVVQSPRYKIIEKKQPVAFWCNPISGHNTLYWYLQNLGQGPELLIRYENEEAVDDSQLPKDRFSAERLKGVDSTLKIQPAELGDSAVYLCASSLSVAGAYNEQFFGPGTRLTVL.

The CDR3 loop reads CASSRRSGTQYF. CDR3 nucleotides: TGTGCCAGCAGCCGCCGGTCAGGGACCCAGTACTTC. The chain uses TRBV2 and TRBJ2-5; D not certain. Germline CDR1 is SNHLY and CDR2 is FYNNEI. The V end was cut by 6 bases, the J end by 7 bases, with 12 bases between. The CDR3 runs to 12 residues.

The chain employs TRBV19 and TRBJ1-2; D is undetermined. V was cut by 3 bases and J by 4 bases, with 9 bases left in between. Germline CDR1 LNHDA, CDR2 SQIVND (reference sequence). This CDR3 spans 13 amino acids. CDR3 loop: CASSIRSLYGYTF. CDR3 in DNA: TGTGCCAGTAGTATTCGGAGTCTCTATGGCTACACCTTC.

The rearrangement uses TRBV9 and TRBJ1-3, with D possibly matching TRBD1 (6 bases). Germline loops: CDR1 SGDLS, CDR2 YYNGEE. The CDR3 has 17 residues. With 3 bases removed from V and 1 base from J, the gap between germline ends came to 17 bases. The CDR3 DNA reads as TGTGCCAGCAGCGCAAACACAGGGATACGGTCTGGAAACACCATATATTTT. This sequence encodes CASSANTGIRSGNTIYF. Looking up the rest from reference TRBV9 and TRBJ1-3 gives the full variable domain: DSGVTQTPKHLITATGQRVTLRCSPRSGDLSVYWYQQSLDQGLQFLIQYYNGEERAKGNILERFSAQQFPDLHSELNLSSLELGDSALYFCASSANTGIRSGNTIYFGEGSWLTVV.

In regard to this clone: A much larger clone differs by one base, so this may be a read error. The chain employs TRBV5-8 and TRBJ1-1; D unresolved. Trimming took off 0 bases at V and 1 base at J, with 4 bases between the two ends. CDR1 is SGHTS, CDR2 YDEGEE, per germline. The CDR3 loop spans 13 amino acids. The CDR3 sequence is CASSLEWNTEAFF. CDR3 coding DNA: TGTGCCAGCAGCTTGGAGTGGAACACTGAAGCTTTCTTT.

The rearrangement links TRBV4-2 to TRBJ1-3; D remains ambiguous. Germline lookup yields CDR1 LGHNA and CDR2 YNFKEQ. V was trimmed by 1 base and J by 1 base, leaving 11 bases between them. The length of the CDR3 is 16 residues. The CDR3 here is CASSQGRLGSGNTIYF. The CDR3 bases are TGTGCCAGCAGCCAAGGGCGGCTTGGATCTGGAAACACCATATATTTT.

The chain is built from TRBV5-4 and TRBJ2-7; 8 nucleotides match TRBD2. The CDR3 runs to 15 residues. CDR1 is SGHNT, CDR2 YYREEE, per germline (reference sequence). Unmatched junction bases numbered 12, after V lost 4 bases and J lost 6 bases. The CDR3: CASSPLRTSHREQYF. The CDR3 DNA reads TGTGCCAGCAGCCCACTACGGACTAGCCACCGCGAGCAGTACTTC.

This rearrangement joins TRBV7-2 to TRBJ2-3, with D unclear. Trimming pared 5 bases from V and 2 bases from J, leaving 2 bases between. CDR1 and CDR2 from the germline V gene are SGHTA and FQGNSA. The CDR3 is made up of 11 amino acids. CDR3 region: CASSATDTQYF. The CDR3 region has the DNA TGTGCCAGCAGCGCCACAGATACGCAGTATTTT.

The chain is built from TRBV6-6 and TRBJ2-7; D gene uncertain. The CDR3 contains 11 residues. V lost 5 bases and J lost 3, with 5 bases in between. Germline CDR1 reads MNHNY; CDR2 reads SVGAGI (reference sequence). The CDR3 protein is CASSTLYEQYF. The CDR3, as DNA: TGTGCCAGCAGTACACTCTACGAGCAGTACTTC.

This clone was observed a single time. This chain joins TRBV28 and TRBJ2-7; unclear D gene. V lost 5 bases and J lost 9, with 17 bases in between. The CDR3 has 13 residues. Per germline, CDR1 MDHEN and CDR2 SYDVKM. The CDR3 sequence is CASSPPPRIGQYF. The CDR3 nucleotides are TGTGCCAGCAGTCCTCCCCCAAGGATTGGGCAGTACTTC.

V gene TRBV5-1 combines with J gene TRBJ1-4; no clear D gene. Trimming removed 2 bases from V and 8 bases from J, with 13 bases in between. CDR1 is SGHRS and CDR2 is YFSETQ in the germline V gene. This CDR3 has 14 residues. The CDR3 loop is CASSLTGRVEKLFF. DNA for the CDR3: TGCGCCAGCAGCTTAACGGGCCGCGTCGAAAAACTGTTTTTT.

The CDR3 bases are TGTGCCAGCAGCTTAGACGGGGCCCCCGTAGAGACCCAGTACTTC. It is translated as CASSLDGAPVETQYF. The rearrangement uses TRBV7-2 and TRBJ2-5; the D call may be TRBD1 or TRBD2 (5 bases each). Between the trimmed V and J ends, which lost 1 base and 4 bases, there was a span of 13 bases. Germline V gene lookup returns CDR1 SGHTA and CDR2 FQGNSA. This CDR3 has 15 residues.

This clone appeared a few times. Other DNA sequences within the sample encode an identical CDR3. This chain uses TRBV5-4 with TRBJ1-3; D not resolved. This CDR3 region has 14 residues. Trimming left V 2 bases short and J 1 base short, with 7 bases between. Germline CDR1 reads SGHNT; CDR2 reads YYREEE (reference sequence). The CDR3 sequence: CASSLDPSGNTIYF. The CDR3 DNA reads as TGTGCCAGCAGCTTAGACCCGTCTGGAAACACCATATATTTT.

The chain is built from TRBV28 and TRBJ1-5, with TRBD1 matching over 8 bases. Germline CDR1 is MDHEN and CDR2 is SYDVKM. This CDR3 is 15 amino acids long. With V trimmed by 6 bases and J by 2 bases, 6 bases remained unmatched. CDR3 sequence: CASSSDRVRNQPQHF. The CDR3 DNA reads TGTGCCAGCAGCTCGGACAGGGTTCGCAATCAGCCCCAGCATTTT. The whole variable domain, filled in from reference TRBV28 and TRBJ1-5, reads DVKVTQSSRYLVKRTGEKVFLECVQDMDHENMFWYRQDPGLGLRLIYFSYDVKMKEKGDIPEGYSVSREKKERFSLILESASTNQTSMYLCASSSDRVRNQPQHFGDGTRLSIL.

This clone was observed a handful of times. V is TRBV28 and J is TRBJ2-7; 11 positions agree with TRBD1. The V gene end was trimmed by 6 bases and the J gene end by 4 bases; junction bases not matched to a gene: 2. This CDR3 spans 13 amino acids. Germline CDR1 is MDHEN and CDR2 is SYDVKM. The chain's CDR3 is CASSGTGGYEQYF. The CDR3 DNA is TGTGCCAGCAGCGGGACAGGGGGTTACGAGCAGTACTTC.

This sequence joins TRBV30 and TRBJ1-1; 7 bases are a match to TRBD1. The CDR3 extends over 13 amino acids. Trimming took 3 bases from V and 1 from J; bases not matched to a gene: 2. Germline V lookup: CDR1 GTSNPN, CDR2 SVGIG (reference sequence). The CDR3, as DNA: TGTGCCTGGAGGGGACAGCCGAACACTGAAGCTTTCTTT. It is translated as CAWRGQPNTEAFF.

In this sample, this clone turned up once. This chain links TRBV7-2 with TRBJ2-1, with D possibly TRBD2 on 6 matching bases. This CDR3 is built from 13 residues. With 5 bases removed from V and 9 bases from J, the gap between germline ends came to 14 bases. The germline gives CDR1 SGHTA, CDR2 FQGNSA. The CDR3 loop reads CASSPVGTGEQFF. CDR3 bases: TGTGCCAGCAGCCCCGTAGGGACTGGTGAGCAGTTCTTC.

The chain has TRBV28 and TRBJ2-1; D gene uncertain. CDR1 is MDHEN and CDR2 is SYDVKM in the germline V gene. This CDR3 comprises 13 residues. V was pared by 5 bases and J by 4 bases, with 9 bases between. The CDR3: CASSPTGYNEQFF. DNA of the CDR3: TGTGCCAGCAGTCCGACGGGTTACAATGAGCAGTTCTTC. The whole variable domain, remainder taken from reference TRBV28 and TRBJ2-1, is DVKVTQSSRYLVKRTGEKVFLECVQDMDHENMFWYRQDPGLGLRLIYFSYDVKMKEKGDIPEGYSVSREKKERFSLILESASTNQTSMYLCASSPTGYNEQFFGPGTRLTVL.

The V gene is TRBV18, the J gene TRBJ1-4; unclear D gene. The CDR3 runs to 13 residues. Trimming took 3 bases from V and 5 from J, leaving 7 bases between them. Germline V gives CDR1 KGHSH, CDR2 LQKENI. CDR3 amino acids: CASSPKSNEKLFF. For the CDR3, the DNA is TGTGCCAGCTCACCGAAGTCAAATGAAAAACTGTTTTTT.